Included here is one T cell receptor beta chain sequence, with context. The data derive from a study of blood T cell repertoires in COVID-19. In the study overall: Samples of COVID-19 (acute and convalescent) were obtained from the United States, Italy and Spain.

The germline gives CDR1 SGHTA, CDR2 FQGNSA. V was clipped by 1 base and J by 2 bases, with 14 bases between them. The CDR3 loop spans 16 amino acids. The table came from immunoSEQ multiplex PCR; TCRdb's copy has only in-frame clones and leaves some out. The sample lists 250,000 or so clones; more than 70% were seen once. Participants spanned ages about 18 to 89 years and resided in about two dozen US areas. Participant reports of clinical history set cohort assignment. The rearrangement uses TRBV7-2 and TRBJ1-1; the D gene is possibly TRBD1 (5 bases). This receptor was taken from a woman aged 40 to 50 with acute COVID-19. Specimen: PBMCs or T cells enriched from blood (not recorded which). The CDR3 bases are TGTGCCAGCAGCTTAGTAAAGGCAAGGGGAAACACTGAAGCTTTCTTT. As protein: CASSLVKARGNTEAFF.